This TCR beta chain was retrieved from a study of early T cells in non-severe SARS-CoV-2 infection. A single record per CDR3 protein comes from TCRdb applying MiXCR to the 5' RACE reads. Of about 54,000 distinct CDR3 sequences listed, 7.7% are singletons. The length of the CDR3 is 17 residues. V shed 2 bases and J 5 bases; nucleotides not matched to a gene: 12. Germline V gene data show CDR1 as SGHTA and CDR2 as FQGNSA. This clonotype has a handful of counts. The sequence was obtained from an adult who was a healthcare worker with PCR-confirmed SARS-CoV-2 infection or an uninfected control (not recorded which). This specimen consisted of whole blood, obtained at baseline. The rearrangement joins TRBV7-2 to TRBJ2-3; 8 bases agree with TRBD1. The CDR3 region has the DNA TGTGCCAGCAGCTTAACGGCGGCAGGGGGCGGTCGAGATACGCAGTATTTT. The encoded protein is CASSLTAAGGGRDTQYF.